The 6 T cell receptor beta chains listed next were all sequenced from one sample in a study of CXCR3-negative and CXCR3-positive naive CD8 T cells. The libraries of TRB cDNA were prepared using 5' RACE with UMI labels. TCRdb reprocessed the 5' RACE reads and stores each CDR3 protein as one record, lacking DNA. The sample holds under 85,000 distinct CDR3 sequences. Input material: naive CXCR3- CD8+ T cells from blood. Stated subset: CD45RO-CCR7+CD27+CD95- naive CD8+ T cells lacking CXCR3 (TNR3-). The receptors derive from a human donor in good health. Some clones in this sample may be carry-over from other donors' samples.

The chain links TRBV7-9 to TRBJ1-3. This CDR3 comprises 14 residues. CDR1 and CDR2 from the germline V gene are SEHNR and FQNEAQ (reference sequence). The chain's CDR3 is CASSPWASGNTIYF.

The chain carries TRBV5-1 and TRBJ2-7. Per germline, CDR1 SGHRS and CDR2 YFSETQ. The CDR3 has 13 amino acids. CDR3: CASSYDTVYEQYF. Drawing the rest from reference TRBV5-1 and TRBJ2-7, the complete variable domain is KAGVTQTPRYLIKTRGQQVTLSCSPISGHRSVSWYQQTPGQGLQFLFEYFSETQRNKGNFPGRFSGRQFSNSRSEMNVSTLELGDSALYLCASSYDTVYEQYFGPGTRLTVT.

This sequence joins TRBV7-3 and TRBJ2-3; TCRdb's D gene call, TRBD1, goes unchecked for lack of DNA. Germline-derived CDR1 and CDR2 are SGHTA and FQGTGA. The CDR3 is 16 amino acids. The CDR3 reads CASSPGTGESTDTQYF. Together with reference TRBV7-3 and TRBJ2-3, the CDR3 gives the full variable domain: GAGVSQTPSNKVTEKGKYVELRCDPISGHTALYWYRQSLGQGPEFLIYFQGTGAADDSGLPNDRFFAVRPEGSVSTLKIQRTERGDSAVYLCASSPGTGESTDTQYFGPGTRLTVL.

The rearrangement joins TRBV28 to TRBJ2-2; TCRdb names TRBD2, which stays unverified in the absence of DNA. The CDR3 is 18 residues long. Germline values: CDR1 MDHEN, CDR2 SYDVKM. The CDR3 reads CASSLLGLAGGPTGELFF.

CDR3: CASSDSVGGNTGELFF. The chain joins TRBV6-4 to TRBJ2-2; without DNA, the TCRdb call of TRBD1 cannot be checked. The CDR3 is 16 residues long. CDR1 is MRHNA, CDR2 SNTAGT, per germline.

The chain has TRBV2 and TRBJ2-1; TCRdb names TRBD2, which stays unverified in the absence of DNA. The germline V gene has CDR1 SNHLY and CDR2 FYNNEI. CDR3 length equals 13 residues. CDR3: CASRGLAYNEQFF.